This passage covers 32 T cell receptor beta chains from one sample sequenced in a study of T cell responses to AZD1222 COVID-19 vaccine. Libraries were prepared by immunoSEQ multiplex PCR; TCRdb keeps only in-frame clonotypes and omits some of them. This table has 75,000 to 100,000 clones, 85% appearing once. Sequenced material: peripheral blood, taken on day 0 of AZD1222 vaccination. Receptor source: an adult in good health.

The genes are TRBV5-8 and TRBJ2-1; D is unresolved. CDR1 is SGHTS and CDR2 is YDEGEE in the germline V gene. Trimming shortened V by 4 bases and J by 4 bases, and 18 bases separated the two germline ends. The CDR3 contains 16 residues. CDR3 nucleotide sequence: TGTGCCAGCAGCCCCCGCCTCCGGTTTTCGTACAATGAGCAGTTCTTC. It codes for CASSPRLRFSYNEQFF.

The J gene is TRBJ2-1, the V gene TRBV19; D unresolved. This CDR3 comprises 14 residues. Germline loops: CDR1 LNHDA, CDR2 SQIVND (reference sequence). Trimming stripped 9 bases from V and 1 base from J, with 13 bases between. The CDR3 here is CASTSRPSYNEQFF. CDR3 bases: TGTGCCAGCACCTCCAGGCCGTCCTACAATGAGCAGTTCTTC. Combining the CDR3 with reference TRBV19 and TRBJ2-1 gives the whole variable domain DGGITQSPKYLFRKEGQNVTLSCEQNLNHDAMYWYRQDPGQGLRLIYYSQIVNDFQKGDIAEGYSVSREKKESFPLTVTSAQKNPTAFYLCASTSRPSYNEQFFGPGTRLTVL.

This clone was counted a few times. The chain is built from TRBV28 and TRBJ1-6; maybe TRBD1 (6 bases). Germline V gene data show CDR1 as MDHEN and CDR2 as SYDVKM. With 5 bases removed from V and 8 bases from J, the gap between germline ends came to 10 bases. The length of the CDR3 is 13 residues. The CDR3 spells CASSRGTHSPLHF. The CDR3 DNA follows: TGTGCCAGCAGTCGCGGGACACATTCACCCCTCCACTTT.

V usage is TRBV10-2 and J usage is TRBJ2-3; D possibly matches TRBD1 or TRBD2 (5 bases each). V gave up 5 bases and J gave up 2 bases, with 11 bases separating them. Germline assignment: CDR1 WSHSY and CDR2 SAAADI. CDR3 length: 14 amino acids. CDR3 nucleotides: TGCGCCAGCAGTACATTGGGGGTCACAGATACGCAGTATTTT. The encoded protein is CASSTLGVTDTQYF.

Here the CDR3 DNA reads TGTGCCACCAGCAGAGATCCAGGATCGAGCTCCTACAATGAGCAGTTCTTC. It yields the protein CATSRDPGSSSYNEQFF. This chain uses TRBV15 with TRBJ2-1; D remains unclear. This CDR3 has 17 amino acids. Trimming removed 0 bases at V and 0 bases at J, with 12 bases between. In germline, CDR1 is LNHNV, CDR2 YYDKDF (reference sequence).

This chain connects TRBV7-2 to TRBJ1-1; D perhaps matches TRBD1 (5 bases). From germline, CDR1 is SGHTA and CDR2 FQGNSA. V lost 5 bases and J 4 bases, leaving 14 bases between the germline ends. The CDR3 loop spans 14 amino acids. The CDR3 coding sequence is TGTGCCAGCAGCCCCCATGCCGGGGGCACTGAAGCTTTCTTT. Its protein is CASSPHAGGTEAFF.

This chain joins TRBV7-2 and TRBJ2-5; the D call may be TRBD1 or TRBD2 (5 bases each). This CDR3 has 14 amino acids. Germline V gives CDR1 SGHTA, CDR2 FQGNSA. Trimming took 6 bases from V and 1 from J, leaving 12 bases between them. The chain's CDR3 is CASSSTGTQETQYF. CDR3 in DNA: TGTGCCAGCAGTTCCACGGGGACCCAAGAGACCCAGTACTTC.

The V call is TRBV6-5, the J call TRBJ1-2; D is possibly TRBD1 (5 bases). V was shortened by 4 bases and J by 2 bases, with 11 bases between the two germline ends. Germline assignment: CDR1 MNHEY and CDR2 SVGAGI. This CDR3 spans 14 amino acids. CDR3 loop: CASSSDAGNYGYTF. DNA of the CDR3: TGTGCCAGCAGTTCAGACGCAGGGAACTATGGCTACACCTTC.

This rearrangement joins TRBV28 to TRBJ2-7; D gene uncertain. The germline V gene encodes CDR1 MDHEN and CDR2 SYDVKM. Trimming removed 10 bases from V and 2 bases from J, with 9 bases in between. This CDR3 contains 11 residues. The CDR3 coding sequence is TGTGCCACGACCGAAGCCTACGAGCAGTACTTC. It is translated as CATTEAYEQYF.

The V and J genes are TRBV19 and TRBJ2-3; TRBD2 is a possible D gene (5 bases). V was clipped by 5 bases and J by 1 base, with 16 bases between them. CDR1 is LNHDA and CDR2 is SQIVND in the germline V gene (reference sequence). This CDR3 comprises 16 residues. For the CDR3, the DNA is TGTGCCAGTAGTCGTGAGAGGACTGGCGGCACAGATACGCAGTATTTT. Protein sequence: CASSRERTGGTDTQYF.

The chain recombines TRBV7-2 with TRBJ1-1, with TRBD1 as a possible D gene (5 bases). Germline V gene data show CDR1 as SGHTA and CDR2 as FQGNSA. The CDR3 loop spans 13 amino acids. V lost 3 bases, J lost 4 bases, and 9 bases lay in between. In nucleotides, the CDR3 is TGTGCCAGCAGCTTCGGGGGAACCACTGAAGCTTTCTTT. This encodes CASSFGGTTEAFF.

This chain joins TRBV19 and TRBJ1-3; D gene unclear. V was shortened by 7 bases and J by 0 bases, with 7 bases between the two germline ends. The germline gives CDR1 LNHDA, CDR2 SQIVND (reference sequence). The CDR3 consists of 13 residues. In DNA form, the CDR3 reads TGTGCCAGTATACGGCCCTCTGGAAACACCATATATTTT. Its translation: CASIRPSGNTIYF.

This rearrangement joins TRBV5-1 to TRBJ2-7; 7 nucleotides line up with TRBD1. The CDR3 totals 13 residues. The junction had 4 bases not matched to a gene; V was cut back by 2 bases and J by 5 bases. Per germline, CDR1 SGHRS and CDR2 YFSETQ. The CDR3 bases are TGCGCCAGCAGCTTCACAGGGGCGAACGAGCAGTACTTC. Translation gives CASSFTGANEQYF.

This CDR3 reads CASSYWGGSGNTIYF. In nucleotides, the CDR3 is TGTGCCAGCAGTTACTGGGGGGGCTCTGGAAACACCATATATTTT. The chain carries TRBV6-5 and TRBJ1-3; D may be TRBD1 (5 bases). The CDR3 is made up of 15 amino acids. The V and J ends lost 1 base and 0 bases respectively, with 7 bases between them. Germline lookup yields CDR1 MNHEY and CDR2 SVGAGI.

J is TRBJ2-7 and V is TRBV11-2, with TRBD1 matching over 10 bases. Germline CDR1 SGHAT, CDR2 FQNNGV. The CDR3 spans 14 residues. J gave up 3 bases and V 3 bases, and 2 bases lay outside the gene matches. The CDR3 coding sequence is TGTGCCAGCAGCTTTGGGACAGGGGTCTACGAGCAGTACTTC. As protein: CASSFGTGVYEQYF. The whole variable domain, filled in from reference TRBV11-2 and TRBJ2-7, reads EAGVAQSPRYKIIEKRQSVAFWCNPISGHATLYWYQQILGQGPKLLIQFQNNGVVDDSQLPKDRFSAERLKGVDSTLKIQPAKLEDSAVYLCASSFGTGVYEQYFGPGTRLTVT.

The V gene is TRBV6-2 or TRBV6-3, the J gene TRBJ1-5; 7 positions match TRBD1. Germline CDR1 is MNHEY and CDR2 is SVGEGT. This CDR3 has 14 residues. Germline trimming cut 0 bases from V and 13 bases from J; bases unmatched to any gene: 9. CDR3 sequence (DNA): TGTGCCAGCAGTTACTCTACACAGGGGAAGGTTCAGCATTTT. Protein: CASSYSTQGKVQHF.

J is TRBJ1-2 and V is TRBV14, with no clear D. V lost 1 base to trimming and J lost 7 bases, with 19 bases between them. CDR1 is SGHDN and CDR2 is FVKESK in the germline V gene. The CDR3 is made up of 16 amino acids. CDR3 protein: CASSQAVGGLWFGYTF. CDR3 bases: TGTGCCAGCAGCCAAGCGGTGGGAGGCCTTTGGTTTGGCTACACCTTC. Full variable domain (remainder filled in from reference TRBV14 and TRBJ1-2): EAGVTQFPSHSVIEKGQTVTLRCDPISGHDNLYWYRRVMGKEIKFLLHFVKESKQDESGMPNNRFLAERTGGTYSTLKVQPAELEDSGVYFCASSQAVGGLWFGYTFGSGTRLTVV.

In nucleotides, the CDR3 is TGTGCCAGCAGCGTAGGGGCAGGGGGCGCCGGCACTGAAGCTTTCTTT. This sequence encodes CASSVGAGGAGTEAFF. The chain uses TRBV9 and TRBJ1-1; 8 bases are shared with TRBD1. J gave up 4 bases and V 0 bases, and 8 bases lay outside the gene matches. Germline V gene sequence: CDR1 SGDLS, CDR2 YYNGEE. The CDR3 sequence is 16 residues long.

The V gene is TRBV2, the J gene TRBJ1-6, with D unclear. Trimming pared 5 bases from V and 6 bases from J, leaving 11 bases between. CDR3 length: 14 residues. Germline V gives CDR1 SNHLY, CDR2 FYNNEI. CDR3 bases: TGTGCCAGCAGTTCTCCGGCCCTTAATTCACCCCTCCACTTT. Its translation is CASSSPALNSPLHF.

The chain combines TRBV20-1 with TRBJ2-7; D is possibly TRBD1 (8 bases). There are 11 residues in the CDR3. The V gene lost 8 bases and the J gene lost 3 bases, with 11 bases spanning the gap. The germline V gene encodes CDR1 DFQATT and CDR2 SNEGSKA (reference sequence). The CDR3 loop reads CSTGGDYEQYF. The DNA of the CDR3 is TGCAGTACAGGGGGGGACTACGAGCAGTACTTC.

The chain uses TRBV9 and TRBJ1-6; a possible D gene is TRBD1 (6 bases). CDR1 SGDLS and CDR2 YYNGEE come from the germline V gene. V was cut by 4 bases and J by 9 bases, with 17 bases left in between. The CDR3 spans 15 residues. In DNA form, the CDR3 reads TGTGCCAGCAGCCCCGTGGGGGGGGGCGGTTCACCCCTCCACTTT. Translation gives CASSPVGGGGSPLHF.

The chain links TRBV7-8 to TRBJ2-3, with TRBD1 as a possible D gene (6 bases). Trimming cost V 7 bases and J 6 bases, with 11 bases left between them. Germline V gene data show CDR1 as SGHVS and CDR2 as FQNEAQ. The CDR3 has 12 amino acids. Here the CDR3 reads CASTEGVDTQYF. The CDR3 DNA reads as TGTGCCAGCACCGAGGGGGTGGATACGCAGTATTTT.

V and J are TRBV4-3 and TRBJ1-1, with D maybe TRBD1 (5 bases). CDR1 is LGHNA and CDR2 is YSLEER in the germline V gene. The CDR3 is 14 amino acids. V was shortened by 1 base and J by 7 bases, with 13 bases between the two germline ends. CDR3 residues: CASSQVDAGREAFF. CDR3 nucleotides: TGCGCCAGCAGCCAAGTTGACGCAGGGCGTGAAGCTTTCTTT.

This clone was seen just once. CDR3 coding DNA: TGTGCCAGTAGTATAGGACTGGGCACCTACGAGCAGTACTTC. Residues: CASSIGLGTYEQYF. The chain carries TRBV19 and TRBJ2-7, with no clear D. Germline assignment: CDR1 LNHDA and CDR2 SQIVND (reference sequence). CDR3 size: 14 residues. V was trimmed by 1 base and J by 2 bases, leaving 9 bases between them.

The chain joins TRBV7-9 to TRBJ2-1, with 9 nucleotides matching TRBD1. CDR3 length equals 16 residues. V lost 5 bases to trimming and J lost 7 bases; unmatched junction nucleotides: 12. CDR1 and CDR2 (germline): SEHNR, FQNEAQ (reference sequence). This chain's CDR3 is CASSPGADRGLNEQFF. The CDR3 DNA follows: TGTGCCAGCAGCCCAGGAGCGGACAGGGGTTTGAATGAGCAGTTCTTC.

V is TRBV6-5 and J is TRBJ1-2, with D possibly TRBD1 on 5 matching bases. Per the germline V gene, CDR1 is MNHEY and CDR2 is SVGAGI. CDR3 length: 14 amino acids. The ends were cut back, 6 bases at V and 5 bases at J, with 16 bases in the middle. This chain's CDR3 is CASRTGTEVYGYTF. The CDR3 region has the DNA TGTGCCAGCAGAACCGGGACGGAAGTTTATGGCTACACCTTC.

This clone was found a few times. The chain joins TRBV24-1 to TRBJ2-1; 8 bases fit TRBD2. Germline loops: CDR1 KGHDR, CDR2 SFDVKD. This CDR3 is 17 amino acids long. V lost 0 bases, J lost 6 bases, and 9 bases stayed unmatched. The chain's CDR3 is CATSDLQASGRSNEQFF. DNA of the CDR3: TGTGCCACCAGTGATTTGCAGGCTAGCGGGCGTTCCAATGAGCAGTTCTTC.

CDR3 nucleotide sequence: TGTGCCAGCAGCTTAGGGAGGGCAGAGTACTTC. Protein sequence: CASSLGRAEYF. The rearrangement links TRBV7-2 to TRBJ2-7, with D perhaps matching TRBD2 (6 bases). This CDR3 region has 11 residues. Germline CDR1 is SGHTA and CDR2 is FQGNSA. The V end lost 1 base, the J end lost 11 bases, and 9 bases lay between the germline ends.

This clone occurred once. The genes are TRBV28 and TRBJ1-5, with a tentative D call TRBD1 (6 bases). Germline assignment: CDR1 MDHEN and CDR2 SYDVKM. The CDR3 sequence is 18 residues long. Trimming stripped 3 bases from V and 5 bases from J, with 23 bases between. In DNA, the CDR3 is TGTGCCAGCAGTTTCCGCCCCCAGCGCAGGGGCAGGCATCAGCCCCAGCATTTT. This sequence encodes CASSFRPQRRGRHQPQHF. The full variable domain, completed using reference TRBV28 and TRBJ1-5, is DVKVTQSSRYLVKRTGEKVFLECVQDMDHENMFWYRQDPGLGLRLIYFSYDVKMKEKGDIPEGYSVSREKKERFSLILESASTNQTSMYLCASSFRPQRRGRHQPQHFGDGTRLSIL.

This chain connects TRBV11-2 to TRBJ1-1; D call uncertain. In germline, CDR1 is SGHAT, CDR2 FQNNGV. The CDR3 has 14 residues. Trimming left V 5 bases short and J 7 bases short, with 17 bases between. The CDR3 sequence: CASSQTRARGEAFF. The CDR3 DNA sequence: TGTGCCAGCAGCCAAACGCGAGCACGAGGTGAAGCTTTCTTT.

The rearrangement joins TRBV9 to TRBJ2-7, with D perhaps TRBD1 (5 bases). The V end was cut by 3 bases, the J end by 3 bases, with 13 bases between. The CDR3 totals 14 residues. Germline lookup yields CDR1 SGDLS and CDR2 YYNGEE. The CDR3 DNA sequence: TGTGCCAGCAGCGGGGGATCAGGGATCTACGAGCAGTACTTC. Translated, it gives CASSGGSGIYEQYF.

The V and J genes are TRBV18 and TRBJ1-3; 7 bases map to TRBD1. CDR1 is KGHSH, CDR2 LQKENI, per germline. The CDR3 has 16 residues. Trimming removed 5 bases from V and 0 bases from J; junction bases left unmatched: 7. As DNA, the CDR3 is TGTGCCAGCTCATTACAGGGGAGAGGCTCTGGAAACACCATATATTTT. Its protein is CASSLQGRGSGNTIYF.